The rows below give T cell receptor beta chains drawn from one sample of a study of blood T cell repertoires in COVID-19. Produced via immunoSEQ multiplex PCR; TCRdb's table is partial and in-frame only. The sample consists of about 81,000 clones, 89% of them appearing once. Sequencing was done on a sample of peripheral blood. Receptors were obtained from a man in his sixties or seventies with active or convalescent COVID-19. The CDR3 runs from the conserved cysteine through the conserved F or W. Fields, in order: clone size, D gene, V gene, J gene, CDR3 DNA, CDR3 protein. A D gene is named only where the DNA matches it firmly. Not all rows give a size; the values are once, few, many and, for expanded clones, a class.

>.|.|TRBV7-9|TRBJ2-5
TGTGCCAGCAGCTCTACAGGGTTCGGAGAGACCCAGTACTTC
CASSSTGFGETQYF
>.|TRBD1|TRBV4-1|TRBJ1-5
TGCGCCAGCAGCCAGAGGGGGCAACAGCCCCAGCATTTT
CASSQRGQQPQHF
>.|TRBD1|TRBV5-4|TRBJ2-7
TGTGCCAGCAGCTCACTTCAGGACAGGTCAACTTCCTACGAGCAGTACTTC
CASSSLQDRSTSYEQYF
>.|.|TRBV3-1/TRBV3-2|TRBJ1-5
TGTGCCAGCAGCCAAGCCGGGACAAAGTTTAATCAGCCCCAGCATTTT
CASSQAGTKFNQPQHF
>.|.|TRBV6-5|TRBJ2-7
TGTGCCAGCTCCCCCTCGGACAGTTTTTCCTACGAGCAGTACTTC
CASSPSDSFSYEQYF
>.|TRBD1|TRBV19|TRBJ1-5
TGTGCCAGTATGGGGACAGGGGATCAGCCCCAGCATTTT
CASMGTGDQPQHF
>.|.|TRBV29-1|TRBJ1-2
TGCAGCGCTGTAGGTGTACAGCAAAACTATGGCTACACCTTC
CSAVGVQQNYGYTF
>.|TRBD1|TRBV3-1/TRBV3-2|TRBJ1-2
TGTGCCAGCAGCCCTCGACAGGGCCCTAACTATGGCTACACCTTC
CASSPRQGPNYGYTF
>few|TRBD1|TRBV28|TRBJ2-7
TGTGCCAGCAGTTTACGAGAGACAGGGGCCTACGAGCAGTACTTC
CASSLRETGAYEQYF
>.|.|TRBV13|TRBJ1-3
TGTGCCAGCAGCTTAAGTGGGGGGGCTGGAAACACCATATATTTT
CASSLSGGAGNTIYF
>.|.|TRBV2|TRBJ1-3
TGTGCCAGCAGTGCCGCGGGAGGTTCCGGAAACACCATATATTTT
CASSAAGGSGNTIYF
>.|TRBD1|TRBV30|TRBJ2-5
TGTGCCTGGAGTAGAGGGACAGGGGATCAAGAGACCCAGTACTTC
CAWSRGTGDQETQYF
>.|TRBD2|TRBV7-8|TRBJ2-1
TGTGCCAGCAGCTTAGCCGCCCCTGGGACTAGCGGGGGGAGGGAGCAGTTCTTC
CASSLAAPGTSGGREQFF
>once|.|TRBV12-3/TRBV12-4|TRBJ1-2
TGTGCCAGCAGCGGGGAGGGGATGTCAGGCTACACCTTC
CASSGEGMSGYTF
>.|.|TRBV5-1|TRBJ1-1
TGCGCCAGCAGCTTTAAAGGGGCAGGGACTGAAGCTTTCTTT
CASSFKGAGTEAFF
>once|TRBD1|TRBV25-1|TRBJ1-1
TGTGCCAGCAGTGGCACAGGGGGCAAGGGCACTGAAGCTTTCTTT
CASSGTGGKGTEAFF
>.|TRBD1|TRBV6-2/TRBV6-3|TRBJ1-5
TGTGCCAGCAGATACCAGGGGGAGTCTCAGCCCCAGCATTTT
CASRYQGESQPQHF
>.|TRBD2|TRBV7-9|TRBJ2-3
TGTGCCAGCAGCCCTGGACTAGCGGGGGTGGCAGATACGCAGTATTTT
CASSPGLAGVADTQYF
>.|TRBD1|TRBV2|TRBJ1-2
TGTGCCAGCAGGGCACAGGGGACTGACTATGGCTACACCTTC
CASRAQGTDYGYTF
>.|.|TRBV18|TRBJ2-6
TGTGCCAGCGGGGACTCCCGACCGAGCGGGGCCAACGTCCTGACTTTC
CASGDSRPSGANVLTF
>.|.|TRBV5-1|TRBJ1-2
TGCGCCAGCAGCTTGGACAGATTTTCAGGCTACACCTTC
CASSLDRFSGYTF
>.|.|TRBV6-5|TRBJ2-7
TGTGCCAGCAGCCGGGAACAGCACTACGAGCAGTACTTC
CASSREQHYEQYF
>.|TRBD1|TRBV18|TRBJ1-1
TGTGCCAGCTCACCAGGCCTGGGGACAGGACAACCGGGGCTGACTGAAGCTTTCTTT
CASSPGLGTGQPGLTEAFF
>.|.|TRBV14|TRBJ2-4
TGTGCCAGCAGCCAGATAACTGGGGGCATGGGAAACATTCAGTACTTC
CASSQITGGMGNIQYF
>few|TRBD1|TRBV11-2|TRBJ1-1
TGTGCCAGCAGCTGGCTCCGGACAGGGACTTTCTTT
CASSWLRTGTFF
>once|.|TRBV5-5|TRBJ1-6
TGTGCCAGCAGCCAAAGACAATTCAATTCACCCCTCCACTTT
CASSQRQFNSPLHF
>.|.|TRBV7-2|TRBJ1-2
TGTGCCAGCAGCTTAACAGTGAACTATGGCTACACCTTC
CASSLTVNYGYTF
>.|.|TRBV11-2|TRBJ2-7
TGTGCCAGCAGCTTAGGAACAGGGTACGAGCAGTACTTC
CASSLGTGYEQYF
>.|TRBD2|TRBV9|TRBJ2-1
TGTGCCAGCAGCGTAGTAGGAGGGCGGGGGGGCGCGTACAATGAGCAGTTCTTC
CASSVVGGRGGAYNEQFF
>once|.|TRBV2|TRBJ1-1
TGTGCCAGCAGTTCGGACAGCTATGAAGCTTTCTTT
CASSSDSYEAFF
>.|.|TRBV25-1|TRBJ1-1
TGTGCCAGCAGTGGATACCGGGAAGTAGGCACTGAAGCTTTCTTT
CASSGYREVGTEAFF
>.|TRBD2|TRBV5-6|TRBJ2-5
TGTGCCAGCAGCCGGGGGGGATATCCTAGCGCCTCGTACCAAGAGACCCAGTACTTC
CASSRGGYPSASYQETQYF
>.|.|TRBV3-1/TRBV3-2|TRBJ1-3
TGTGCCAGCAGCCAATTTACCGCGGCCTATGAAAACACCATATATTTT
CASSQFTAAYENTIYF
>once|TRBD1|TRBV11-2|TRBJ1-1
TGTGCCAGCAGCAACAGGGGAAAGGCTTTCTTT
CASSNRGKAFF
>.|TRBD1|TRBV13|TRBJ1-3
TGTGCCAGCAGCTTAGGCCGAGAGACAGGGGGATATGGAAACACCATATATTTT
CASSLGRETGGYGNTIYF
>.|TRBD1|TRBV7-6|TRBJ1-2
TGTGCCAGCAGCTTAGCGCCTCGGACAGGGGGATATGGCTACACCTTC
CASSLAPRTGGYGYTF
>.|TRBD1|TRBV19|TRBJ1-6
TGTGCCAGTAGTATTTGGGACAGGGAAGACTCACCCCTCCACTTT
CASSIWDREDSPLHF
>.|TRBD1|TRBV27|TRBJ1-6
TGTGCCAGCAGTTTATTGGGGTGGGGGACAGGGGATTCACCCCTCCACTTT
CASSLLGWGTGDSPLHF
>.|.|TRBV7-8|TRBJ1-2
TGTGCCAGCAGCTCCAGGGTTTCTAACTATGGCTACACCTTC
CASSSRVSNYGYTF
>.|TRBD1|TRBV6-6|TRBJ1-2
TGTGCCTCTCACACCCCCGGGACAGGGGGTTATGGCTACACCTTC
CASHTPGTGGYGYTF
>.|TRBD1|TRBV19|TRBJ2-1
TGTGCCAGTAGTATTCTGACAGGGTATAGTGAGCAGTTCTTC
CASSILTGYSEQFF
>.|TRBD2|TRBV3-1/TRBV3-2|TRBJ2-1
TGTGCCAGCAGCCTGCCCGGGGGGGATTACAATGAGCAGTTCTTC
CASSLPGGDYNEQFF
>.|TRBD1|TRBV2|TRBJ2-4
TGTGCCAGCAGTGGGGGGACAGGGGCACAAAACATTCAGTACTTC
CASSGGTGAQNIQYF
>.|TRBD1|TRBV18|TRBJ1-5
TGTGCCAGCTCTGGGGACAGAGATCAGCCCCAGCATTTT
CASSGDRDQPQHF
>.|TRBD2|TRBV7-6|TRBJ2-7
TGTGCCAGCAGCTCACGAGCCGGGACTAGCGGGGGTATCTCCTCCTACGAGCAGTACTTC
CASSSRAGTSGGISSYEQYF
>.|.|TRBV18|TRBJ2-4
TGTGCCAGCTCACTTTTGACACCTGCGTTGGACATTCAGTACTTC
CASSLLTPALDIQYF
>.|TRBD1|TRBV28|TRBJ1-2
TGTGCCAGCATCATGGGACAGGGGTCCCGCGGCTACACCTTC
CASIMGQGSRGYTF
>.|.|TRBV10-3|TRBJ1-1
TGTGCCACCGTTTCTCAGGGGAACACTGAAGCTTTCTTT
CATVSQGNTEAFF
>few|TRBD1|TRBV2|TRBJ1-5
TGTGCCAGCAGTAAAACCGGGACAGGGGTCCAGCCCCAGCATTTT
CASSKTGTGVQPQHF
>.|.|TRBV4-3|TRBJ2-5
TGCGCCAGCAGCCAAGGGTTCGGGGAGACCCAGTACTTC
CASSQGFGETQYF
>.|.|TRBV6-5|TRBJ1-1
TGTGCCAGCAGTTACTCGAGTGGAGGGACCTCCACTGAAGCTTTCTTT
CASSYSSGGTSTEAFF
>.|.|TRBV4-2|TRBJ2-3
TGTGCCAGCAGCGCAGGAATAACTAGCACAGATACGCAGTATTTT
CASSAGITSTDTQYF
>.|.|TRBV29-1|TRBJ2-7
TGCAGCGTTGAAAAAGGGGACTACGAGCAGTACTTC
CSVEKGDYEQYF
>.|.|TRBV24-1|TRBJ2-2
TGTGCCACCAGTGATTTAGGGGACAAGAACACCGGGGAGCTGTTTTTT
CATSDLGDKNTGELFF
>.|.|TRBV21-1|TRBJ2-2
TGTGCCAGCAGCAAAGAGAGGAATCCGAACACCGGGGAGCTGTTTTTT
CASSKERNPNTGELFF